These 23 T cell receptor beta chains came from one sample sequenced in a study of cytomegalovirus exposure and HLA in healthy donors. Amplification used 60 Vbeta primers and 13 Jbeta primers. Assay used: immunoSEQ multiplex PCR; TCRdb lists only in-frame clones, some missing. The data contain 76,000 or so clones, about 69% of them seen just once; the ten biggest clones take up about 16%. Sequenced sample: PBMCs. All receptors come from a woman aged 35 to 49 in good health and CMV-seropositive.

The rearrangement uses TRBV29-1 and TRBJ1-2, with D uncertain. Trimming cost V 3 bases and J 8 bases, with 10 bases left between them. Per the germline V gene, CDR1 is SQVTM and CDR2 is ANQGSEA. CDR3 length: 11 residues. This chain's CDR3 is CSVERARGYTF. CDR3 sequence (DNA): TGCAGCGTTGAGAGGGCGCGAGGCTACACCTTC.

The chain carries TRBV4-3 and TRBJ1-4, with TRBD1 identical over 8 bases. CDR1 LGHNA and CDR2 YSLEER come from the germline V gene. V shed 3 bases, J shed 6 bases, and the junction held 9 bases outside the gene matches. The CDR3 spans 16 residues. The CDR3 sequence is CASSHRSGGYDEKLFF. The CDR3 coding sequence is TGCGCCAGCAGCCACAGATCAGGGGGCTATGATGAAAAACTGTTTTTT.

This clone came up a few times. V and J are TRBV5-1 and TRBJ1-6, with a tentative D call TRBD1 (6 bases). Germline assignment: CDR1 SGHRS and CDR2 YFSETQ. The CDR3 extends over 14 amino acids. V dropped 4 bases and J dropped 6 bases, with 11 bases sitting between them. CDR3 coding DNA: TGCGCCAGCAGCCCGCGGGGGCTTAATTCACCCCTCCACTTT. The encoded protein is CASSPRGLNSPLHF.

This sequence joins TRBV10-1 and TRBJ2-5; 9 positions match TRBD2. V lost 0 bases, J lost 4 bases, and 6 bases stayed unmatched. Germline lookup yields CDR1 WNHNN and CDR2 SYGVQD (reference sequence). This CDR3 comprises 16 residues. In nucleotides, the CDR3 is TGCGCCAGCAGTGAGTCTAGCGGGAGACGGGGAGAGACCCAGTACTTC. Translation gives CASSESSGRRGETQYF.

The chain is built from TRBV15 and TRBJ1-5; D is unclear. Germline CDR1 LNHNV, CDR2 YYDKDF (reference sequence). Trimming stripped 3 bases from V and 0 bases from J, with 6 bases between. The CDR3 extends over 14 amino acids. The CDR3 nucleotides are TGTGCCACCAGCAGTCAGTATAGCAATCAGCCCCAGCATTTT. Protein sequence: CATSSQYSNQPQHF. Variable domain in full (rest from reference TRBV15 and TRBJ1-5): DAMVIQNPRYQVTQFGKPVTLSCSQTLNHNVMYWYQQKSSQAPKLLFHYYDKDFNNEADTPDNFQSRRPNTSFCFLDIRSPGLGDTAMYLCATSSQYSNQPQHFGDGTRLSIL.

The rearrangement joins TRBV15 to TRBJ2-3, with 12 bases that match TRBD2. V shed 2 bases and J 1 base; nucleotides not matched to a gene: 4. This CDR3 region has 17 residues. Looked up from germline, CDR1 is LNHNV and CDR2 is YYDKDF (reference sequence). CDR3 amino acids: CATSRKWTSGGTDTQYF. For the CDR3, the DNA is TGTGCCACCAGCAGAAAATGGACTAGCGGGGGCACAGATACGCAGTATTTT. Supplemented by reference TRBV15 and TRBJ2-3, the full variable domain reads DAMVIQNPRYQVTQFGKPVTLSCSQTLNHNVMYWYQQKSSQAPKLLFHYYDKDFNNEADTPDNFQSRRPNTSFCFLDIRSPGLGDTAMYLCATSRKWTSGGTDTQYFGPGTRLTVL.

The rearrangement uses TRBV4-3 and TRBJ1-2; 7 bases line up with TRBD1. The CDR3 extends over 20 amino acids. CDR1 is LGHNA and CDR2 is YSLEER in the germline V gene. J lost 7 bases, V lost 0 bases, and 23 bases had no gene match. The CDR3: CASSQDVVVIGAGGTVGYTF. The CDR3 DNA follows: TGCGCCAGCAGCCAAGACGTGGTGGTAATCGGCGCAGGGGGAACAGTTGGCTACACCTTC.

A few counts support this clone. The CDR3 sequence is CATLDRGTEKLFF. The CDR3 DNA sequence: TGTGCCACCCTGGACAGGGGGACGGAAAAACTGTTTTTT. The J gene is TRBJ1-4, the V gene TRBV28; 10 bases are a match to TRBD1. The CDR3 is 13 amino acids. Germline V gives CDR1 MDHEN, CDR2 SYDVKM. The junction had 7 bases not matched to a gene; V was cut back by 10 bases and J by 8 bases.

The chain joins TRBV6-1 to TRBJ2-1, with 10 positions matching TRBD2. J gave up 5 bases and V 3 bases, and 10 bases lay outside the gene matches. The CDR3 extends over 17 amino acids. The germline CDR1 and CDR2 sequences are MNHNS and SASEGT. The CDR3: CASSDTTRLAGDNEQFF. CDR3 nucleotide sequence: TGTGCCAGCAGTGACACGACAAGACTAGCGGGTGACAATGAGCAGTTCTTC.

The chain joins TRBV4-2 to TRBJ2-3; TRBD2 might be the D (6 bases). Deletions cut 1 base from V and 4 bases from J, with 18 bases between. Germline V gene sequence: CDR1 LGHNA, CDR2 YNFKEQ. This CDR3 is built from 17 residues. DNA for the CDR3: TGTGCCAGCAGCCAAGTTGTAGCGGCGACCCCGGCAGATACGCAGTATTTT. It encodes CASSQVVAATPADTQYF.

This clone came up a few times. The rearrangement joins TRBV13 to TRBJ2-7, with D perhaps TRBD1 (6 bases). Per germline, CDR1 PRHDT and CDR2 FYEKMQ (reference sequence). The germline V and J ends were trimmed by 5 bases and 3 bases, with 14 bases remaining between them. The CDR3 runs to 14 residues. CDR3 loop: CASSIWDTYYEQYF. In nucleotides, the CDR3 is TGTGCCAGCAGCATCTGGGACACGTACTACGAGCAGTACTTC.

The chain links TRBV6-1 to TRBJ1-2; perhaps TRBD1 as D (5 bases). This CDR3 has 14 amino acids. Trimming shortened V by 7 bases and J by 7 bases, and 19 bases separated the two germline ends. CDR1 is MNHNS and CDR2 is SASEGT in the germline V gene. In DNA, the CDR3 is TGTGCCAGCACCCAGGCGGGGCAGCTAACTGGCTACACCTTC. It is translated as CASTQAGQLTGYTF.

The sample holds one count of this clone. This chain uses TRBV11-3 with TRBJ1-1; 8 bases are a match to TRBD1. In germline, CDR1 is SGHNT, CDR2 YENEEA. The CDR3 contains 20 residues. J gave up 6 bases and V 2 bases, and 23 bases lay outside the gene matches. CDR3 DNA sequence: TGTGCCAGCAGCTTACATTCGCCCCAGAACCGACAGGGGCGGTCGTCTGAAGCTTTCTTT. It codes for CASSLHSPQNRQGRSSEAFF.

This clone was seen once. The chain links TRBV18 to TRBJ1-1, with 7 bases that match TRBD1. V dropped 2 bases and J dropped 3; count of bases not matched to a gene: 0. Per germline, CDR1 KGHSH and CDR2 LQKENI. The CDR3 has 13 amino acids. Here the CDR3 reads CASSPDRDTEAFF. The CDR3 nucleotides read TGTGCCAGCTCACCAGACAGGGACACTGAAGCTTTCTTT.

This chain uses TRBV2 with TRBJ1-2, with D possibly TRBD1 on 6 matching bases. Looked up from germline, CDR1 is SNHLY and CDR2 is FYNNEI. Trimming took 6 bases from V and 8 from J, leaving 22 bases between them. The CDR3 spans 15 residues. Here the CDR3 DNA reads TGTGCCAGCAGCGAAATACAGGGTAACCGCGGAGGCTACACCTTC. It specifies CASSEIQGNRGGYTF. Filled out from reference TRBV2 and TRBJ1-2, the complete variable domain reads EPEVTQTPSHQVTQMGQEVILRCVPISNHLYFYWYRQILGQKVEFLVSFYNNEISEKSEIFDDQFSVERPDGSNFTLKIRSTKLEDSAMYFCASSEIQGNRGGYTFGSGTRLTVV.

The V call is TRBV27, the J call TRBJ2-3; 9 bases line up with TRBD2. This CDR3 contains 17 residues. V shed 1 base, J shed 5 bases, and the junction held 10 bases outside the gene matches. Germline values: CDR1 MNHEY, CDR2 SMNVEV (reference sequence). CDR3 DNA: TGTGCCAGCAGTTTATTTGCACTAGCGGGTGGCGTAGATACGCAGTATTTT. Amino acid sequence: CASSLFALAGGVDTQYF.

This clone appeared once. J is TRBJ2-7 and V is TRBV4-1; a weak D match, TRBD1 (6 bases). Germline V lookup: CDR1 MGHRA, CDR2 YSYEKL. The CDR3 totals 15 residues. V gave up 4 bases and J gave up 3 bases, with 16 bases separating them. CDR3 sequence (DNA): TGCGCCAGCAGCCCCTCGGCCGGGACAAACTACGAGCAGTACTTC. Translating gives CASSPSAGTNYEQYF.

CDR3: CAWSVFINQPQHF. CDR3 bases: TGTGCCTGGAGTGTATTTATCAATCAGCCCCAGCATTTT. The chain is built from TRBV30 and TRBJ1-5, with D unresolved. This CDR3 region has 13 residues. From germline, CDR1 is GTSNPN and CDR2 SVGIG (reference sequence). V shed 0 bases and J shed 3 bases, with 6 bases lying between them.

The chain links TRBV9 to TRBJ2-1; 14 positions match TRBD2. Germline CDR1 and CDR2: SGDLS and YYNGEE. The CDR3 contains 14 residues. Trimming took 3 bases from V and 10 from J; bases not matched to a gene: 3. CDR3 sequence (DNA): TGTGCCAGCAGCGGACTAGCGGGGGGGACGGAGCAGTTCTTC. It yields the protein CASSGLAGGTEQFF.

The chain carries TRBV27 and TRBJ2-3; 13 bases agree with TRBD2. V shed 8 bases and J 3 bases; nucleotides not matched to a gene: 5. In germline, CDR1 is MNHEY, CDR2 SMNVEV (reference sequence). The CDR3 extends over 15 amino acids. The CDR3 region has the DNA TGTGCCAGCCGGCGACTAGCGGGAGGAACAGATACGCAGTATTTT. It yields the protein CASRRLAGGTDTQYF.

Details on this clone: No conserved phenylalanine or tryptophan is present at the end of the CDR3, so a read error is the likely explanation. The CDR3: CASSSDLTGNGYTV. The DNA for the CDR3 is TGTGCCAGCAGCTCTGATCTGACAGGGAATGGCTACACCGTC. The rearrangement links TRBV6-6 to TRBJ1-2; 7 bases match TRBD1. The CDR3 sequence is 14 residues long. The trim removed 6 bases at V and 6 bases at J, leaving 10 bases unmatched. The germline V gene has CDR1 MNHNY and CDR2 SVGAGI (reference sequence).

The chain joins TRBV7-9 to TRBJ1-5; 9 nucleotides line up with TRBD1. Germline CDR1 reads SEHNR; CDR2 reads FQNEAQ (reference sequence). The CDR3 covers 16 residues. With V trimmed by 5 bases and J by 4 bases, 9 bases remained unmatched. The CDR3, as DNA: TGTGCCAGCAGCCCCCGGGGACAGGGTGAAAATCAGCCCCAGCATTTT. Its protein product is CASSPRGQGENQPQHF.

The CDR3 nucleotides read TGTGCCAGCAGTTTATCGAGGGGACACAATGAAAAACTGTTTTTT. The encoded protein is CASSLSRGHNEKLFF. The chain links TRBV27 to TRBJ1-4; the D gene is possibly TRBD1 (6 bases). Between the trimmed V and J ends, which lost 0 bases and 5 bases, there was a span of 10 bases. This CDR3 spans 15 amino acids. Germline CDR1 and CDR2: MNHEY and SMNVEV (reference sequence).